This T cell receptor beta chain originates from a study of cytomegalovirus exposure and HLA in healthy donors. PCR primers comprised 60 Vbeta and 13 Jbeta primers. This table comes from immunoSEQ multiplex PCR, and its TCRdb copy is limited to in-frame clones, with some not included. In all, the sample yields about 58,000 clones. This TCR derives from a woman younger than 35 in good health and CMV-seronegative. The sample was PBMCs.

The CDR3 DNA is TGTGCCAGCTCACTACTAGGGGGGGCCGTTGATGAGCAGTTCTTC. Its translation: CASSLLGGAVDEQFF. The rearrangement links TRBV18 to TRBJ2-1; D is perhaps TRBD2 (7 bases). Trimming removed 4 bases from V and 8 bases from J, with 18 bases in between. Germline V gene data show CDR1 as KGHSH and CDR2 as LQKENI. This CDR3 spans 15 amino acids.